The source of this T cell receptor beta chain is a study of T cells in localized non-small cell lung cancer. Study outcomes and limitations: A raised T cell density in blood coincided with lengthier overall survival.

Clones were sequenced by immunoSEQ multiplex PCR, and TCRdb holds only the in-frame ones, with some missing. The sample has about 46,000 clones, 65% to 90% seen once. Concerning this clone: The antigen remains undetermined.

The CDR3 length is 13 residues. CDR1 is LNHDA and CDR2 is SQIVND in the germline V gene (reference sequence). Trimming took 7 bases from V and 5 from J, leaving 14 bases between them. Sample: peripheral blood mononuclear cells, taken before any cancer treatment. The gene calls are TRBV19 and TRBJ1-2; unclear D gene. This receptor was identified in a man aged 35-75 years with stage III lung adenocarcinoma. The CDR3 DNA sequence: TGTGCCAGTACCCCGTTCCCGCATTATGGCTACACCTTC. Its protein is CASTPFPHYGYTF.